This T cell receptor (beta chain) was found in a study of early T cells in non-severe SARS-CoV-2 infection listed by TCRdb under 2021. Regarding the research as a whole: TCR sequencing used bulk RNA from unsorted whole blood, so alpha and beta chains could not be paired. What the study reported, not specific to this receptor: VDJdb matching was skewed toward anti-spike CD8 responses and likely underestimated virus-specific expansions by missing private and CD4 specificities.

Set within a cohort of healthcare workers in London, UK, this nested case-control study involved weekly PCR testing of nasopharyngeal swabs along with blood sampling. Healthcare workers were enrolled in the week of the UK lockdown, from 23 to 31 March 2020, and were followed every week for up to about 16 weeks. V lost 10 bases and J lost 1 base; the stretch between them is 13 bases long. The CDR3 spans 13 residues, from the cysteine through the phenylalanine. CDR3 DNA only is kept here, 39 bases in frame from base 1. In the germline V gene (reference sequence), CDR1 corresponds to SEHNR and CDR2 to FQNEAQ. The receptor library was made with 5' RACE. Sequencing was carried out with a NextSeq 500. In the TCR library protocol, unique molecular identifiers were attached to individual cDNA molecules to correct for PCR bias and sequencing error. Both TCR alpha and beta chains were sequenced, and tight co-correlation was observed between alpha and beta sequence abundances in each sample. In the source study's methods: Decombinator V4 was used to annotate TCR sequences for V gene, J gene and CDR3. TCRs were defined as expanded if a significant change between any two time points was detected under a Poisson model with p below 0.0001. Abundances of TCRs were expressed as counts per million after normalisation to the total number of TCRs sequenced in each sample. TRAV1-2 paired with TRAJ12, TRAJ20 or TRAJ33 defined MAIT TCRs, while TRAV10 paired with TRAJ18 defined iNKT TCRs. VDJdb, accessed on 1 November 2021, was searched for TCRs annotated for CMV, EBV and SARS-CoV-2, and TCRs annotated for more than one antigen were excluded. Using fastp trimming at Q25 and MiXCR clonotype assembly, TCRdb reanalyzed the public sequencing data and kept in-frame beta chains. Every entry covers one CDR3 protein and lists the most common genes and DNA from its rows. The V and J calls and clone size come from TCRdb's table, not from the authors' own analysis. Recorded for this sample are 25,000 to 30,000 distinct CDR3 sequences; under 6% of them occurred a single time. The ten biggest clones cover 2.6% of the sample.

This clonotype was seen at least ten times. It has no known antigen specificity. Base qualities were left out, and no much larger clone turns up one base away. The origin of this receptor is an adult who was a healthcare worker with PCR-confirmed SARS-CoV-2 infection or an uninfected control (not recorded which). The chain links TRBV7-9 with TRBJ1-1; the D gene is not confidently resolved. Sequences were obtained from whole blood. At the DNA level, the sequence is TGTGCCACGCGAGAGGGAGGGAACACTGAAGCTTTCTTT. This sequence encodes CATREGGNTEAFF.